Sequencing of this TCR beta chain was carried out in a study of monozygotic twins with inflammatory bowel disease. Study findings and constraints: For repertoire similarity, concordant twins did not differ from discordant twins, possibly because power was limited.

As to this clonotype: The target antigen is unknown.

The CDR3 spans 13 residues. The germline CDR1 and CDR2 sequences are SGHRS and YFSETQ. One entry per CDR3 protein, without DNA, is what TCRdb gives after re-calling the 5' RACE reads. The repertoire table contains hundreds of thousands of distinct CDR3 sequences. The chain recombines TRBV5-1 with TRBJ1-3. The sequencing sample was made of blood. This TCR derives from a human donor with ulcerative colitis or Crohn's disease, or a healthy co-twin of an affected twin (not recorded which). CDR3 loop: CASSLDTGNTIYF.